The clone carrying this T cell receptor (beta chain) was detected many times. The data were obtained in a study of early T cells in non-severe SARS-CoV-2 infection. TCRdb itself ran the 5' RACE reads through MiXCR, one entry per CDR3 protein. Of 25,000 to 35,000 distinct CDR3 sequences in the sample, over 5% were seen once. The TCR originated in an adult who was a healthcare worker with PCR-confirmed SARS-CoV-2 infection or an uninfected control (not recorded which). The sequenced sample consisted of whole blood.

CDR3 residues: CASLRSTGANTEAFF. Written as DNA, the CDR3 is TGTGCCAGCTTAAGGTCGACAGGGGCCAACACTGAAGCTTTCTTT. The gene calls are TRBV13 and TRBJ1-1; 8 bases align to TRBD1. V lost 8 bases and J lost 2; bases outside the gene matches: 10. CDR3 length equals 15 residues. Per the germline V gene, CDR1 is PRHDT and CDR2 is FYEKMQ (reference sequence).